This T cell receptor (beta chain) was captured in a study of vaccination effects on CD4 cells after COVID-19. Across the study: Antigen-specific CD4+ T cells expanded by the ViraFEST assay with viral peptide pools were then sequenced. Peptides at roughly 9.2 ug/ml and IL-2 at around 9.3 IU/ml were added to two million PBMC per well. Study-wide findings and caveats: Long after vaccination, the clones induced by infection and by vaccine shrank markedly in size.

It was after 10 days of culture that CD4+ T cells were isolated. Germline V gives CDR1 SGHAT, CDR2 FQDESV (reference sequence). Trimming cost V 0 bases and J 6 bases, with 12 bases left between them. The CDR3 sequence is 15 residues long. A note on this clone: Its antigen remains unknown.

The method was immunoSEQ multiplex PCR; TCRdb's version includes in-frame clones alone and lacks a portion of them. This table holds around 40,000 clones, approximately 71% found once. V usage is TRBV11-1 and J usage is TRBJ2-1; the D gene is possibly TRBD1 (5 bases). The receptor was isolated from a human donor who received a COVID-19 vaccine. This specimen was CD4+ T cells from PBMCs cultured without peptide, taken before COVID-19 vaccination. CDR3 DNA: TGTGCCAGCAGCTTAGCCGACAGTGCCGCCAATGAGCAGTTCTTC. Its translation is CASSLADSAANEQFF.